These T cell receptor beta chains were read from a single sample in a study of shared clonotypes between healthy human individuals. This table comes from immunoSEQ multiplex PCR, and its TCRdb copy is limited to in-frame clones, with some not included. Seen here are about 2 million clones, approximately 94% observed once, and the top ten hold 1.1%. Sequencing input: naive CD8+ T cells sorted from blood. Receptors originate from a man in his late teens or twenties in good health. Both conserved end residues are part of each CDR3. A D gene is named only where the DNA matches it firmly. Rows may omit the clone size; those that give it use once, few, many or a size class.

CDR3 protein | CDR3 DNA | J gene | V gene | D gene | clone size
CAWSVSLYEQFF | TGTGCCTGGAGTGTGTCACTTTATGAGCAGTTCTTC | TRBJ2-1 | TRBV30 | . | .
CASSRRGSYEQYF | TGTGCCAGTAGTAGGAGGGGGTCTTACGAGCAGTACTTC | TRBJ2-7 | TRBV19 | . | .
CASSLGSGVYSPLHF | TGTGCCAGCAGCTTAGGGTCAGGGGTATACTCACCCCTCCACTTT | TRBJ1-6 | TRBV11-2 | . | .
CASSQRGYDYGYTF | TGCGCCAGCAGTCAGAGAGGATACGACTATGGCTACACCTTC | TRBJ1-2 | TRBV5-1 | . | few
CASSPWEGLSSPTNEKLFF | TGTGCCAGCTCACCTTGGGAGGGCCTATCGTCTCCAACTAATGAAAAACTGTTTTTT | TRBJ1-4 | TRBV18 | . | .
CASSTSRTGNYGYTF | TGCGCCAGCAGCACATCTCGAACCGGTAACTATGGCTACACCTTC | TRBJ1-2 | TRBV5-1 | . | once
CASSYWDRDTQYF | TGTGCCAGCAGTTACTGGGACAGAGATACGCAGTATTTT | TRBJ2-3 | TRBV6-5 | TRBD1 | .
CASSVGLSPETQYF | TGTGCCAGCAGCGTAGGCCTTAGCCCAGAGACCCAGTACTTC | TRBJ2-5 | TRBV9 | . | .
CAWGFAGELFF | TGTGCCTGGGGTTTTGCCGGGGAGCTGTTTTTT | TRBJ2-2 | TRBV30 | . | .
CASSLERGGRTDTQYF | TGTGCCAGCTCACTGGAGCGGGGGGGACGCACAGATACGCAGTATTTT | TRBJ2-3 | TRBV18 | TRBD2 | once
CASSYSVRDSPDTQYF | TGTGCCAGCAGTTACTCCGTGCGGGATTCGCCAGATACGCAGTATTTT | TRBJ2-3 | TRBV6-5 | . | .
CASSFDQWNTGELFF | TGTGCCAGCAGCTTCGACCAGTGGAACACCGGGGAGCTGTTTTTT | TRBJ2-2 | TRBV5-6 | . | .
CASSPHRGRPYEQYF | TGTGCCAGCAGTCCGCACAGGGGGCGCCCCTACGAGCAGTACTTC | TRBJ2-7 | TRBV27 | TRBD1 | .
CSVSITGDEQFF | TGCAGCGTTTCTATTACTGGCGATGAGCAGTTCTTC | TRBJ2-1 | TRBV29-1 | . | .
CASRDTYEQYF | TGTGCCAGCAGGGACACATACGAGCAGTACTTC | TRBJ2-7 | TRBV2 | . | .
CASSLVSGELFF | TGTGCCAGCAGCTTAGTTTCCGGGGAGCTGTTTTTT | TRBJ2-2 | TRBV7-2 | . | .